The clone carrying this T cell receptor beta chain was detected only a few times. Antigen specificity is unknown. This sample is part of a study of identical twins. General observations from the study: Clonotypes of the beta chain that were abundant in cord blood carried fewer insertions (memory repertoires showed none). Conclusions were based on cross-sectional statistical analysis, without following the same donors. An excess of low generation probability was shown by twin-shared out-of-frame alpha sequences.

A universal primer binding site was introduced by template switching. The final cDNA contained unique molecular identifiers. TCRdb re-analysed the 5' RACE reads in MiXCR, keeping a single row per CDR3 protein. Of roughly 690,000 distinct CDR3 sequences detected, less than 7% appear once; the ten largest clones hold about 2%. V lost 1 base, J lost 1 base, and 7 bases lay in between. This CDR3 has 14 amino acids. Per the germline V gene, CDR1 is MNHEY and CDR2 is SMNVEV (reference sequence). Source material: naive T cells sorted from blood. The chain carries TRBV27 and TRBJ1-1; D not certain. The sequence was obtained from a man between 18 and 35 years old in good health. Here the CDR3 DNA reads TGTGCCAGCAGTTTATGGGGAAAGAACACTGAAGCTTTCTTT. It translates to CASSLWGKNTEAFF.